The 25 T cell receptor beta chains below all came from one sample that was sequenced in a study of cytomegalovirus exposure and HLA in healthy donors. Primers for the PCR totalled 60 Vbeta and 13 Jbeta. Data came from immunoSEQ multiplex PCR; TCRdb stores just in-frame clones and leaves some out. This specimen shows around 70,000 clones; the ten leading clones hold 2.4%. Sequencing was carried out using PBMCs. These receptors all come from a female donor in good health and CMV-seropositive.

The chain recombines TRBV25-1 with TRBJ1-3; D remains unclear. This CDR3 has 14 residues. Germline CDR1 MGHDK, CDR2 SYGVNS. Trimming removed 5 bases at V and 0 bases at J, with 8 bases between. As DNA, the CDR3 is TGTGCCAGCAGTCGTCTGGCCTCTGGAAACACCATATATTTT. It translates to CASSRLASGNTIYF.

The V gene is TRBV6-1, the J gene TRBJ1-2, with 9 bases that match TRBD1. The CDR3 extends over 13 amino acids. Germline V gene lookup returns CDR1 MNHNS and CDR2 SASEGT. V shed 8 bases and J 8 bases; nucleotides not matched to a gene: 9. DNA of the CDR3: TGTGCCAGCCACCTGGGACAGGGCAACGGCTACACCTTC. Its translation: CASHLGQGNGYTF.

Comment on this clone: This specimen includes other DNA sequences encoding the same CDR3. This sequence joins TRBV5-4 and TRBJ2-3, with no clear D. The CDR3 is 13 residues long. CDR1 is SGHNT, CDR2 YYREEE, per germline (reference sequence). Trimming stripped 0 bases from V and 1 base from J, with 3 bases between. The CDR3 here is CASSLAGTDTQYF. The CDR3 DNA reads TGTGCCAGCAGCTTGGCGGGCACAGATACGCAGTATTTT. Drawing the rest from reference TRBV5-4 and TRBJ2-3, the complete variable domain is ETGVTQSPTHLIKTRGQQVTLRCSSQSGHNTVSWYQQALGQGPQFIFQYYREEENGRGNFPPRFSGLQFPNYSSELNVNALELDDSALYLCASSLAGTDTQYFGPGTRLTVL.

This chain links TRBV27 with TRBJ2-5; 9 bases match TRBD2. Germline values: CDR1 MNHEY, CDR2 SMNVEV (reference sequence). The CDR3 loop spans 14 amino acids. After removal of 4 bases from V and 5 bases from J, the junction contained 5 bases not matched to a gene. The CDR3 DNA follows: TGTGCCAGCAGTTCTAGCGGGATGTATGAGACCCAGTACTTC. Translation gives CASSSSGMYETQYF.

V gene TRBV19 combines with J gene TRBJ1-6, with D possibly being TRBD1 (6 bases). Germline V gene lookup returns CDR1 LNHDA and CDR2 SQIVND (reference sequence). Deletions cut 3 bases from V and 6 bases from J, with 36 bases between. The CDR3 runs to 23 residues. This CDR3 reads CASSIEGGVQGPGYANVNSPLHF. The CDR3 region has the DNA TGTGCCAGTAGTATCGAGGGCGGTGTACAGGGCCCTGGGTACGCCAATGTTAATTCACCCCTCCACTTT.

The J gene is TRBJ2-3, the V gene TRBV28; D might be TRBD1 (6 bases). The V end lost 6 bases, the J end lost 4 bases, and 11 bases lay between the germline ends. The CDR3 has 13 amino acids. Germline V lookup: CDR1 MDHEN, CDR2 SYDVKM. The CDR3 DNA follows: TGTGCCAGCAGGGACTCAGGGGCAGATACGCAGTATTTT. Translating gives CASRDSGADTQYF. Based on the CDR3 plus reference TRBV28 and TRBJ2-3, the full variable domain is DVKVTQSSRYLVKRTGEKVFLECVQDMDHENMFWYRQDPGLGLRLIYFSYDVKMKEKGDIPEGYSVSREKKERFSLILESASTNQTSMYLCASRDSGADTQYFGPGTRLTVL.

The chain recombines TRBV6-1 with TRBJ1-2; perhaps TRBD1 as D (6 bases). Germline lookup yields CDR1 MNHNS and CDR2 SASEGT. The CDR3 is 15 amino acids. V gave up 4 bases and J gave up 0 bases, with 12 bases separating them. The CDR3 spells CASSGTGWANYGYTF. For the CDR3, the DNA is TGTGCCAGCAGTGGAACAGGGTGGGCTAACTATGGCTACACCTTC.

The CDR3 coding sequence is TGTGCCAGCAGCTTTGGGAGGGCCACCTACGAGCAGTACTTC. Amino acid sequence: CASSFGRATYEQYF. The V call is TRBV5-4, the J call TRBJ2-7, with 7 nucleotides matching TRBD2. The junction had 4 bases not matched to a gene; V was cut back by 2 bases and J by 2 bases. CDR1 is SGHNT, CDR2 YYREEE, per germline (reference sequence). This CDR3 has 14 amino acids. The entire variable domain, with the rest obtained from reference TRBV5-4 and TRBJ2-7, is as follows: ETGVTQSPTHLIKTRGQQVTLRCSSQSGHNTVSWYQQALGQGPQFIFQYYREEENGRGNFPPRFSGLQFPNYSSELNVNALELDDSALYLCASSFGRATYEQYFGPGTRLTVT.

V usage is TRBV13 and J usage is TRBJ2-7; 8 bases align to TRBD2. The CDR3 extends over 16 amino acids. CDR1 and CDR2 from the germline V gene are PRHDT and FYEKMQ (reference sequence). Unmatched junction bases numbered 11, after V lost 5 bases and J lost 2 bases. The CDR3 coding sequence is TGTGCCAGCAGCCGCGCGCCGAGCGGGAGCGCCTACGAGCAGTACTTC. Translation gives CASSRAPSGSAYEQYF.

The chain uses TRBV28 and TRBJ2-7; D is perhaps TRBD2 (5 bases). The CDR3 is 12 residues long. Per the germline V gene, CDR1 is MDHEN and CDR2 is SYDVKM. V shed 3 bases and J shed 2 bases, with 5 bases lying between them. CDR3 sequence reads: CASSLGAYEQYF. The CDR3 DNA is TGTGCCAGCAGTTTGGGAGCCTACGAGCAGTACTTC.

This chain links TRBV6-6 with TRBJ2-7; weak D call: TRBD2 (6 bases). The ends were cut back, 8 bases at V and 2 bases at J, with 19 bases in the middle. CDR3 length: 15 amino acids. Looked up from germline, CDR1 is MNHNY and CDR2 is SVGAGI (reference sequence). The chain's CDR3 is CASCRVPSSAYEQYF. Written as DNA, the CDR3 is TGTGCCAGCTGTCGCGTCCCCTCTAGCGCCTACGAGCAGTACTTC.

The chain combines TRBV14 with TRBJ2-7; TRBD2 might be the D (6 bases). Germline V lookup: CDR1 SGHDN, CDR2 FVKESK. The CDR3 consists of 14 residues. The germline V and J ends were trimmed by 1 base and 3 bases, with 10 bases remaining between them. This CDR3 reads CASSQGRGGYEQYF. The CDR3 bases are TGTGCCAGCAGCCAAGGTCGGGGAGGCTACGAGCAGTACTTC.

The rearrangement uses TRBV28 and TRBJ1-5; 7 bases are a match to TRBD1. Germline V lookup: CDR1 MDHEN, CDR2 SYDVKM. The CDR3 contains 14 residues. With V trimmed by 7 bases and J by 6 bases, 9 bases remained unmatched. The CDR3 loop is CASTWDSGSQPQHF. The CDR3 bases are TGTGCCAGCACCTGGGACAGCGGAAGTCAGCCCCAGCATTTT.

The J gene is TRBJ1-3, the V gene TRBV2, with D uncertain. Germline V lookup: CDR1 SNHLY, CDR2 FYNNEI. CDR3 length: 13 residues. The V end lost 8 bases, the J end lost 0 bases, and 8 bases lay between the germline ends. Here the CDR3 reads CASSGPSGNTIYF. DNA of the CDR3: TGTGCCAGCTCGGGTCCCTCTGGAAACACCATATATTTT. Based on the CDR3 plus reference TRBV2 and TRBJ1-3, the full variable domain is EPEVTQTPSHQVTQMGQEVILRCVPISNHLYFYWYRQILGQKVEFLVSFYNNEISEKSEIFDDQFSVERPDGSNFTLKIRSTKLEDSAMYFCASSGPSGNTIYFGEGSWLTVV.

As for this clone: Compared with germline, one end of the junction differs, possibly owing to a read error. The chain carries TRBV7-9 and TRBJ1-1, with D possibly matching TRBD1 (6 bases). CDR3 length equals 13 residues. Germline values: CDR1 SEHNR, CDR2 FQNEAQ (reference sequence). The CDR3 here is CASCQTGGTEDFF. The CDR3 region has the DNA TGTGCCAGCTGCCAGACTGGGGGCACTGAAGATTTCTTT.

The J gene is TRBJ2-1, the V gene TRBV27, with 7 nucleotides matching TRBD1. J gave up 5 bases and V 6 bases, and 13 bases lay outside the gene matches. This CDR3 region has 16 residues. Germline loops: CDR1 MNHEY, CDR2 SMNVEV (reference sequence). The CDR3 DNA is TGTGCCAGCAGCCCTAAACCACGAACAGGGGACAATGAGCAGTTCTTC. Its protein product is CASSPKPRTGDNEQFF.

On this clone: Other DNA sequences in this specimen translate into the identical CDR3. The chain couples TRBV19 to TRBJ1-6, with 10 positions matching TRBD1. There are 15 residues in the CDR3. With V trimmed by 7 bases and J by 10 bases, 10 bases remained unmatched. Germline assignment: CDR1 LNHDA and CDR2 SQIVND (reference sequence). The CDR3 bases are TGTGCCAGTACCGACAGGGGGCCCATCATCTCACCCCTCCACTTT. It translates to CASTDRGPIISPLHF.

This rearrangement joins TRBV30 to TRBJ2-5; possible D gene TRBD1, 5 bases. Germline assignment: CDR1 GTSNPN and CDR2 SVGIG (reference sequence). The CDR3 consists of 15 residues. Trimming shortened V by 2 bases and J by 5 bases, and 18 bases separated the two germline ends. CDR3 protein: CAWSPRTAGWETQYF. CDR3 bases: TGTGCCTGGAGTCCTAGGACGGCAGGGTGGGAGACCCAGTACTTC.

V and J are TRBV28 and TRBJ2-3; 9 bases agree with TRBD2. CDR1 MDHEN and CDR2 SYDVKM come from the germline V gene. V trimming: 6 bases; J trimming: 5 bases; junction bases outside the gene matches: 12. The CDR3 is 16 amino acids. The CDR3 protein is CASSPLAGGPGDTQYF. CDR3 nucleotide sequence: TGTGCCAGCAGCCCGCTCGCGGGAGGGCCCGGAGATACGCAGTATTTT.

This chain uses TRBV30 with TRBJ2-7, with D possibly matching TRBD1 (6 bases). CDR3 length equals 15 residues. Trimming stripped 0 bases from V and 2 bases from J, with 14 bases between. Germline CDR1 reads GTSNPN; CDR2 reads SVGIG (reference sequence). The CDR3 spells CAWSVQDSLTYEQYF. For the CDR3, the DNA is TGTGCCTGGAGTGTACAGGACAGTTTAACCTACGAGCAGTACTTC. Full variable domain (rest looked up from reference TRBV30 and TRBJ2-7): SQTIHQWPATLVQPVGSPLSLECTVEGTSNPNLYWYRQAAGRGLQLLFYSVGIGQISSEVPQNLSASRPQDRQFILSSKKLLLSDSGFYLCAWSVQDSLTYEQYFGPGTRLTVT.

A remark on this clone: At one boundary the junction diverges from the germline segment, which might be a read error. CDR3 sequence: CASSRGVRDRENQYF. In DNA form, the CDR3 reads TGCGCCAGCAGCCGAGGGGTCCGGGACAGAGAGAACCAGTACTTC. The chain has TRBV4-3 and TRBJ2-5; 7 nucleotides match TRBD1. CDR1 and CDR2 from the germline V gene are LGHNA and YSLEER. The CDR3 has 15 amino acids.

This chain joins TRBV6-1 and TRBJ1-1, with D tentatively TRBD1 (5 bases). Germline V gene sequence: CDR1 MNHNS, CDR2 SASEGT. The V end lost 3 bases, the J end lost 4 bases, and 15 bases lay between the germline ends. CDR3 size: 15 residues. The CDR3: CASSDPGTASTEAFF. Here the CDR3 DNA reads TGTGCCAGCAGTGACCCGGGGACTGCGAGCACTGAAGCTTTCTTT.

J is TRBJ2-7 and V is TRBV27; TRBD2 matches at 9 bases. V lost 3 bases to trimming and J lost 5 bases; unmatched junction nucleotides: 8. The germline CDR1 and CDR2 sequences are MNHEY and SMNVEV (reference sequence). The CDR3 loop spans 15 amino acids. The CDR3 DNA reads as TGTGCCAGCAGTTTGACCAGACTAGCGGTAGACGAGCAGTACTTC. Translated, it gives CASSLTRLAVDEQYF.

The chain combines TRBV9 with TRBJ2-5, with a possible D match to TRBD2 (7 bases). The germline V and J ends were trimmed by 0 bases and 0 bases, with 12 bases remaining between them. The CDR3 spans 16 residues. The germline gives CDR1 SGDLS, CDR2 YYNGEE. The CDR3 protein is CASSVGGGAYQETQYF. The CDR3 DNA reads TGTGCCAGCAGCGTAGGAGGGGGGGCTTACCAAGAGACCCAGTACTTC.

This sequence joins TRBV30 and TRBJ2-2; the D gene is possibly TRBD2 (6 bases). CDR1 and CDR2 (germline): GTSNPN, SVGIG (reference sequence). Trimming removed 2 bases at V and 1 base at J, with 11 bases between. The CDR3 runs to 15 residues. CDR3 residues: CAWSRASVNTGELFF. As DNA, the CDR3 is TGTGCCTGGAGTCGGGCTAGCGTGAACACCGGGGAGCTGTTTTTT.